The 22 T cell receptor beta chains below were found in one sample sequenced in a study of blood T cells in healthy people across ages. Through a sample-barcoded 5' primer and a J-beta primer mix, a second PCR was run for roughly 6 to 11 cycles. TCRdb re-analysed the 5' RACE reads in MiXCR, keeping a single row per CDR3 protein. The top ten clones hold 13% of a sample with about a million distinct CDR3 sequences, about 44% of them seen once. Sequenced input: blood. These receptors were collected from a man aged 30 to 45 in good health.

Worth noting for this clonotype: A far larger clone is one base from this, pointing to a likely read error. The V call is TRBV11-2, the J call TRBJ2-3, with 8 bases that match TRBD2. The CDR3 is made up of 14 amino acids. Germline V gene lookup returns CDR1 SGHAT and CDR2 FQNNGV. The CDR3 coding sequence is TGTGCCAGCAGCGGTACTAGCGGCACAGATACGCCGTATTTT. It is translated as CASSGTSGTDTPYF.

The gene calls are TRBV11-2 and TRBJ2-1; the match to TRBD1 covers 7 bases. CDR1 is SGHAT and CDR2 is FQNNGV in the germline V gene. V gave up 2 bases and J gave up 5 bases; unmatched junction bases: 6. There are 15 residues in the CDR3. The CDR3 DNA reads TGTGCCAGCAGCTTATCCGAAACAGGGGACAATGAGCAGTTCTTC. Protein product: CASSLSETGDNEQFF. The entire variable domain, with the rest obtained from reference TRBV11-2 and TRBJ2-1, is as follows: EAGVAQSPRYKIIEKRQSVAFWCNPISGHATLYWYQQILGQGPKLLIQFQNNGVVDDSQLPKDRFSAERLKGVDSTLKIQPAKLEDSAVYLCASSLSETGDNEQFFGPGTRLTVL.

J is TRBJ2-5 and V is TRBV24-1; D is unclear. The germline V gene encodes CDR1 KGHDR and CDR2 SFDVKD. The CDR3 contains 15 residues. With 0 bases removed from V and 1 base from J, the gap between germline ends came to 8 bases. The CDR3 loop reads CATSDLLDAQETQYF. CDR3 bases: TGTGCCACCAGTGATTTGTTGGACGCCCAAGAGACCCAGTACTTC.

The chain has TRBV5-4 and TRBJ2-7, with D perhaps TRBD2 (6 bases). This CDR3 contains 15 residues. Germline values: CDR1 SGHNT, CDR2 YYREEE (reference sequence). V shed 4 bases and J shed 6 bases, with 20 bases lying between them. The CDR3 bases are TGTGCCAGCAGCCACGGGGGTTTATCCCCGGGCGAGCAGTACTTC. Translating gives CASSHGGLSPGEQYF.

The chain employs TRBV3-1 and TRBJ1-1; D gene ambiguous. The CDR3 has 12 amino acids. The V end lost 1 base, the J end lost 7 bases, and 7 bases lay between the germline ends. Germline V lookup: CDR1 LGHDT, CDR2 YNNKEL (reference sequence). This CDR3 is CASSQGVYEAFF. The CDR3 region has the DNA TGTGCCAGCAGCCAAGGAGTTTATGAAGCTTTCTTT.

This clonotype showed up just a few times. V is TRBV10-3 and J is TRBJ1-5, with D perhaps matching TRBD1 (6 bases). Deletions cut 2 bases from V and 1 base from J, with 12 bases between. The germline V gene encodes CDR1 ENHRY and CDR2 SYGVKD. CDR3 length: 16 amino acids. CDR3 sequence (DNA): TGTGCCATCAGTGAGGTGGGGGGGCAGAGCAATCAGCCCCAGCATTTT. It specifies CAISEVGGQSNQPQHF.

The chain joins TRBV29-1 to TRBJ2-3; no definite D call. The CDR3 length is 11 residues. V dropped 6 bases and J dropped 2 bases, with 6 bases sitting between them. Germline CDR1 SQVTM, CDR2 ANQGSEA. The CDR3 DNA is TGCAGCGTAGGGAACACAGATACGCAGTATTTT. This codes for CSVGNTDTQYF.

The V call is TRBV20-1, the J call TRBJ2-3, with 13 bases that match TRBD2. Germline loops: CDR1 DFQATT, CDR2 SNEGSKA (reference sequence). There are 17 residues in the CDR3. Unmatched junction bases numbered 11, after V lost 1 base and J lost 7 bases. The CDR3 DNA reads TGCAGTGCTAGAGCACCTTCACTAGCGGGGGGGCTCAATACGCAGTATTTT. Translated: CSARAPSLAGGLNTQYF.

This sequence joins TRBV29-1 and TRBJ2-4; 10 positions agree with TRBD1. The J call may be wrong; the DNA end is better matched by TRBJ2-7. This CDR3 region has 12 residues. Germline CDR1 reads SQVTM; CDR2 reads ANQGSEA. The CDR3 DNA is TGCAGCGTTCCCGGGACAGGGGACGAGCAGTACTTC. Residues: CSVPGTGDEQYF.

This clonotype was counted only a few times. V gene TRBV4-1 combines with J gene TRBJ2-7; TRBD2 might be the D (5 bases). The V and J ends lost 0 bases and 7 bases respectively, with 7 bases between them. This CDR3 is built from 12 residues. Germline V gene lookup returns CDR1 MGHRA and CDR2 YSYEKL. The CDR3 DNA reads as TGCGCCAGCAGCCAAGAGGGAGAGGAGCAGTACTTC. It specifies CASSQEGEEQYF.

The genes are TRBV6-1 and TRBJ2-5, with TRBD2 identical over 11 bases. CDR1 is MNHNS and CDR2 is SASEGT in the germline V gene. The V and J ends lost 5 bases and 4 bases, in that order; junction bases with no gene match: 9. CDR3 length equals 16 residues. CDR3 bases: TGTGCCAGCAGTAATAGCGGGGGGGCTTATGGAGAGACCCAGTACTTC. Protein sequence: CASSNSGGAYGETQYF.

J is TRBJ2-1 and V is TRBV4-3; D is unresolved. The CDR3 length is 15 residues. Germline V gene lookup returns CDR1 LGHNA and CDR2 YSLEER. V lost 4 bases and J 4 bases, leaving 14 bases between the germline ends. The CDR3 DNA is TGCGCCAGCAGCCCCGGCTTGATCGCGTACAATGAGCAGTTCTTC. This sequence encodes CASSPGLIAYNEQFF.

This clonotype was detected many times. The rearrangement links TRBV7-2 to TRBJ1-2; TRBD1 matches at 7 bases. The germline CDR1 and CDR2 sequences are SGHTA and FQGNSA. CDR3 length: 13 residues. With 3 bases clipped from V and 8 bases from J, the junction kept 6 bases outside the gene matches. The CDR3 sequence is CASSFQTGLGYTF. For the CDR3, the DNA is TGTGCCAGCAGCTTCCAGACAGGGCTAGGCTACACCTTC.

As regards this clonotype: At one boundary the junction diverges from the germline segment, which might be a read error. The chain recombines TRBV12-3 or TRBV12-4 with TRBJ2-3; no clear D. The CDR3 has 11 residues. CDR3 in DNA: TGTGCCAGCAGGATAACAGATGCGCAGTATTTT. Translating it yields CASRITDAQYF.

A few counts support this clonotype. This rearrangement joins TRBV27 to TRBJ1-4; no definite D call. Germline CDR1 reads MNHEY; CDR2 reads SMNVEV (reference sequence). This CDR3 is 14 amino acids long. The V end lost 2 bases, the J end lost 7 bases, and 11 bases lay between the germline ends. This CDR3 reads CASSLQRGSEKLFF. The CDR3 DNA reads TGTGCCAGCAGTTTACAGAGAGGTAGTGAAAAACTGTTTTTT.

The chain joins TRBV24-1 to TRBJ2-1, with a weak D call TRBD2 (6 bases). Trimming took 5 bases from V and 4 from J, leaving 11 bases between them. Germline lookup yields CDR1 KGHDR and CDR2 SFDVKD. This CDR3 has 14 amino acids. The CDR3 DNA follows: TGTGCCACCAGTGGGGCAGGGACTTACAATGAGCAGTTCTTC. Its protein is CATSGAGTYNEQFF.

The chain is built from TRBV3-1 and TRBJ2-5; 9 bases map to TRBD2. The J call may be wrong; the DNA end is better matched by TRBJ2-7. The CDR3 extends over 17 amino acids. Germline V gene data show CDR1 as LGHDT and CDR2 as YNNKEL (reference sequence). This CDR3 reads CASSHLLFGTSSYEQYF. The CDR3 bases are TGTGCCAGCAGCCATCTACTTTTCGGGACTAGCAGTTACGAGCAGTACTTC.

The V gene is TRBV12-3 or TRBV12-4, the J gene TRBJ1-5; no clear D gene. Trimming took 8 bases from V and 0 from J, leaving 14 bases between them. CDR3 length: 15 amino acids. The CDR3 loop is CASGPRLYSNQPQHF. The CDR3 coding sequence is TGTGCCAGCGGCCCCCGGTTGTATAGCAATCAGCCCCAGCATTTT.

This chain uses TRBV20-1 with TRBJ2-5; D is unclear. CDR1 is DFQATT, CDR2 SNEGSKA, per germline (reference sequence). V gave up 0 bases and J gave up 11 bases, with 16 bases separating them. The CDR3 is 13 residues long. CDR3 bases: TGCAGTGCTAGAGATGTTATGCACAATGAGCAGTACTTC. Translated, it gives CSARDVMHNEQYF.

This clonotype showed up just once. The chain employs TRBV10-3 and TRBJ2-6; 7 bases line up with TRBD2. The CDR3 has 15 residues. Germline V gives CDR1 ENHRY, CDR2 SYGVKD. The junction had 6 bases not matched to a gene; V was cut back by 10 bases and J by 0 bases. The CDR3 DNA is TGTGCCACCGGGACTACCAACTCTGGGGCCAACGTCCTGACTTTC. The encoded protein is CATGTTNSGANVLTF.

Regarding this clonotype: One end of the junction does not line up with germline, which may come from a read error. Here the CDR3 reads CSTRSHRGGPSTDTQYF. The CDR3 coding sequence is TGCAGTACTAGATCTCATCGGGGGGGCCCTAGCACAGATACGCAGTATTTT. This chain uses TRBV20-1 with TRBJ2-3; 8 bases are shared with TRBD2. The CDR3 is 17 amino acids. Germline values: CDR1 DFQATT, CDR2 SNEGSKA (reference sequence).

On this clonotype itself: With a much larger clone just one base away, this may be a read error. V usage is TRBV10-3 and J usage is TRBJ2-2, with unresolved D. Trimming took off 4 bases at V and 2 bases at J, with 8 bases between the two ends. The CDR3 loop spans 14 amino acids. Germline V gene data show CDR1 as ENHRY and CDR2 as SYGVKD. As DNA, the CDR3 is TGTGCCATCAGTGCCCCGTCTAACACCGGGGAGCTGTTTTTT. Translated: CAISAPSNTGELFF.